The sequence of this TCR beta chain was determined in a study of T-cell reconstitution after alpha-beta-depleted transplantation in children (dated by TCRdb to 2016 to 2017). Notes on the research overall: The study quantitatively tracked T-cell immune reconstitution after TCRalphabeta/CD19-depleted allogeneic hematopoietic cell transplantation in children using TCR repertoire profiling.

The library was generated by PCR. The run used an Illumina HiSeq 2500. Molecular barcoding was employed in the preparation of TCR libraries, with unique molecular identifiers being used to normalize TCRbeta repertoire quantification. TCRdb reworked the public reads: Q25 trimming with fastp, MiXCR clone assembly, productive beta chains retained. Duplicate CDR3 protein sequences are folded into a single record with the most common DNA and genes. This sample gives some 290,000 distinct CDR3 sequences in total; 9.9% of them show up just once. The ten largest clonotypes hold about 9.4% of the sample. On this clonotype: The specificity of this receptor is unknown. No base quality information exists; no much larger clone differs at one position.

Reading the germline V gene (reference sequence) gives CDR1 SGHKS and CDR2 YYEKEE. CDR3 length: 16 amino acids, cysteine to phenylalanine. The retained sequence is limited to the CDR3, 48 bases, with the frame set at the first base. Trimming takes 0 bases from V and 3 bases from J, and the germline ends sit 16 bases apart. The receptor was isolated from a human donor who donated a stem cell graft to a child with SCID. The source material was PBMCs from the stem cell graft donor, sampled from the stem cell graft. Here the chain combines TRBV5-5 and TRBJ2-7; the D gene lacks a confident call. CDR3 reads: CASSLGGLASGYEQYF. The sequenced DNA: TGTGCCAGCAGCTTGGGTGGTTTAGCCTCAGGCTACGAGCAGTACTTC.